Detailed here is one T cell receptor beta chain. These data originate in a study of blood T cell repertoires in COVID-19. Study-level background: The cDNA or gDNA used as material had been derived from T cells, B-cell-depleted T cells, or PBMCs.

How the authors handled the data: Reference gene primer amplification gave estimated nucleated cell counts. The repertoire was sequenced with immunoSEQ multiplex PCR; TCRdb's copy has only in-frame clones and lacks some. V and J calls and clone size are given by that table; D and trimming were obtained from the DNA. In the table there are hundreds of thousands of clones, about 88% of which are singletons. Individuals aged about 18 to 89 years were recruited from 24 US areas. The specimen was PBMCs or T cells enriched from blood (not recorded which). This receptor was taken from a woman aged 45-65 years who had recovered from COVID-19.

This chain's CDR3 is CASRITENYGYTF. The CDR3 nucleotides are TGTGCCAGCAGAATTACAGAAAACTATGGCTACACCTTC. The chain combines TRBV12-3 or TRBV12-4 with TRBJ1-2; D remains unclear. Trimming pared 6 bases from V and 2 bases from J, leaving 10 bases between. This CDR3 comprises 13 residues.